What follows is one TCR beta chain and its context. Its antigen is still unknown. Second-dose intervals near 4 or 12 weeks were combined. This record comes from a study of T cell responses to AZD1222 COVID-19 vaccine. TCRdb's copy holds only in-frame clones and misses some; the assay was immunoSEQ multiplex PCR. Of 150,000 or so clones listed, over 70% are singletons. The V gene's germline CDR1 is SGHRS and CDR2 YFSETQ. The CDR3 has 16 amino acids. V shed 5 bases, J shed 0 bases, and the junction held 4 bases outside the gene matches. Notes on the study in general: White British people made up most donors, females outnumbered males, and clonal diversity was possibly underestimated. It was only a handful of AZD1222 recipients who were seropositive at baseline.

V is TRBV5-1 and J is TRBJ2-3, with 12 bases matching TRBD2. The sequences come from peripheral blood, collected 28 days after the second AZD1222 dose. The sequence derives from an adult who received the AZD1222 COVID-19 vaccine. The CDR3 DNA is TGCGCCAGCAGTTCTGGGACTAGCGGGAGCACAGATACGCAGTATTTT. Its translation: CASSSGTSGSTDTQYF.